A single sample is the source of the 16 T cell receptor beta chains below, sequenced in a study of vaccination and CD4 T cells after COVID-19. Their specific antigens are unknown. The Oncomine TCR Beta short-read assay sequenced DNA from cultured CD4+ T cells. TCRdb passed the PCR reads through MiXCR, listing each CDR3 protein once. The sample yields some 20,000 distinct CDR3 sequences, roughly two fifths seen once. Time point in this sample: late sampling 161 to 241 days after vaccination in a few convalescent patients. Indicated treatment: roughly ten-day PBMC culture with coronavirus spike peptide pools or control peptides (ViraFEST assay). The specimen was CD4+ T cells from blood, cultured in vitro, collected about 7 months after SARS-CoV-2 vaccination. The receptor set was obtained from a human donor who had recovered from COVID-19.

This clonotype was counted a few times. This sequence joins TRBV6-2 or TRBV6-3 and TRBJ1-1, with D uncertain. Germline CDR1 MNHEY, CDR2 SVGEGT. The CDR3 covers 13 residues. V was cut by 9 bases and J by 2 bases, with 13 bases left in between. In DNA, the CDR3 is TGTGCCAGTACGCCCCGGCCTAACACTGAAGCTTTCTTT. Its translation is CASTPRPNTEAFF.

This clonotype has only a few counts. The chain links TRBV4-2 to TRBJ2-3; D possibly uses TRBD1 or TRBD2 (5 bases each). Trimming removed 2 bases at V and 4 bases at J, with 16 bases between. The CDR3 is made up of 16 amino acids. In germline, CDR1 is LGHNA, CDR2 YNFKEQ. This CDR3 is CASSQWDRGQADTQYF. For the CDR3, the DNA is TGTGCCAGCAGCCAATGGGACCGCGGGCAGGCAGATACGCAGTATTTT.

This chain joins TRBV20-1 and TRBJ1-6; D is unclear. Germline V gives CDR1 DFQATT, CDR2 SNEGSKA (reference sequence). V was shortened by 1 base and J by 9 bases, with 7 bases between the two germline ends. The CDR3 has 12 residues. Here the CDR3 reads CSARVGSSPLHF. The CDR3 nucleotides read TGCAGTGCTAGAGTGGGTAGTTCACCCCTCCACTTT.

The J gene is TRBJ2-7, the V gene TRBV7-2; D is perhaps TRBD1 or TRBD2 (5 bases each). V was clipped by 5 bases and J by 6 bases, with 11 bases between them. CDR1 and CDR2 from the germline V gene are SGHTA and FQGNSA. This CDR3 has 12 residues. As DNA, the CDR3 is TGTGCCAGCAGCCCTAGCAGGGTCGAGCAGTACTTC. It codes for CASSPSRVEQYF.

V and J are TRBV7-2 and TRBJ2-7; D unresolved. The V gene's germline CDR1 is SGHTA and CDR2 FQGNSA. With 5 bases removed from V and 7 bases from J, the gap between germline ends came to 21 bases. The CDR3 has 15 residues. This CDR3 is CASSLAAYTMGEQYF. In nucleotides, the CDR3 is TGTGCCAGCAGCCTTGCAGCGTACACTATGGGAGAGCAGTACTTC. Looking up the rest from reference TRBV7-2 and TRBJ2-7 gives the full variable domain: GAGVSQSPSNKVTEKGKDVELRCDPISGHTALYWYRQSLGQGLEFLIYFQGNSAPDKSGLPSDRFSAERTGGSVSTLTIQRTQQEDSAVYLCASSLAAYTMGEQYFGPGTRLTVT.

This clonotype has a single count. The CDR3 sequence: CASSFGHPTLETQYF. CDR3 nucleotides: TGTGCCAGCTCATTCGGACACCCCACCCTAGAGACCCAGTACTTC. This chain links TRBV18 with TRBJ2-5; D perhaps matches TRBD1 (5 bases). Deletions cut 5 bases from V and 4 bases from J, with 17 bases between. The CDR3 is 15 amino acids. Germline V CDR1 and CDR2: KGHSH, LQKENI.

This clonotype is classed as medium-sized. The chain carries TRBV6-5 and TRBJ1-2; D is perhaps TRBD1 (5 bases). The CDR3 is 13 amino acids. V lost 1 base, J lost 5 bases, and 8 bases lay in between. In germline, CDR1 is MNHEY, CDR2 SVGAGI. CDR3: CASSYWGEYGYTF. DNA for the CDR3: TGTGCCAGCAGTTACTGGGGCGAGTATGGCTACACCTTC.

The chain links TRBV7-3 to TRBJ1-1, with D hard to call. The V end lost 1 base, the J end lost 0 bases, and 3 bases lay between the germline ends. Looked up from germline, CDR1 is SGHTA and CDR2 is FQGTGA. This CDR3 comprises 13 residues. The CDR3 region is CASSLSVNTEAFF. As DNA, the CDR3 is TGTGCCAGCAGCTTAAGTGTGAACACTGAAGCTTTCTTT.

This rearrangement joins TRBV6-1 to TRBJ1-5; D is ambiguous. Trimming stripped 4 bases from V and 6 bases from J, with 13 bases between. Looked up from germline, CDR1 is MNHNS and CDR2 is SASEGT. The CDR3 spans 14 residues. CDR3 protein: CASSVAGRSQPQHF. The CDR3 nucleotides read TGTGCCAGCAGTGTTGCAGGACGGAGTCAGCCCCAGCATTTT.

The V call is TRBV6-1, the J call TRBJ2-3; TRBD2 agrees at 7 bases. The ends lost 4 bases at V and 3 bases at J; junction bases unmatched: 10. This CDR3 is 16 amino acids long. Germline lookup yields CDR1 MNHNS and CDR2 SASEGT. The CDR3 DNA is TGTGCCAGCAGTGGGCGGATGGGGGGGTGGACAGATACGCAGTATTTT. It translates to CASSGRMGGWTDTQYF.

The CDR3 loop is CASSVAGGDTQYF. The CDR3, as DNA: TGTGCCAGCAGTGTCGCGGGGGGGGATACGCAGTATTTT. The V gene is TRBV6-4, the J gene TRBJ2-3; 9 nucleotides agree with TRBD2. Trimming at V came to 4 bases and at J to 6 bases, leaving 2 bases not matched to a gene. The V gene's germline CDR1 is MRHNA and CDR2 SNTAGT. The CDR3 is made up of 13 amino acids.

The genes are TRBV7-2 and TRBJ1-1; tentatively, D is TRBD1 (5 bases). V was pared by 2 bases and J by 4 bases, with 11 bases between. Per germline, CDR1 SGHTA and CDR2 FQGNSA. This CDR3 has 14 amino acids. CDR3 residues: CASSLISGTTEAFF. The CDR3 region has the DNA TGTGCCAGCAGCTTAATTTCAGGGACCACTGAAGCTTTCTTT.

This clonotype was recorded a few times. The CDR3 loop reads CASSFTGGQPQHF. Here the CDR3 DNA reads TGTGCCAGCAGTTTCACAGGGGGTCAGCCCCAGCATTTT. The V call is TRBV27, the J call TRBJ1-5; TRBD1 agrees at 8 bases. CDR1 is MNHEY and CDR2 is SMNVEV in the germline V gene (reference sequence). CDR3 length: 13 residues. Germline trimming cut 3 bases from V and 6 bases from J; bases unmatched to any gene: 1.

The chain uses TRBV2 and TRBJ1-6; 9 positions match TRBD1. J lost 9 bases, V lost 6 bases, and 21 bases had no gene match. Germline lookup yields CDR1 SNHLY and CDR2 FYNNEI. The CDR3 totals 19 residues. The CDR3 sequence is CASRRSLRDREQGRSPLHF. Here the CDR3 DNA reads TGTGCCAGCAGGCGATCACTCCGGGACAGGGAACAGGGGCGTTCACCCCTCCACTTT.

A few counts support this clonotype. The chain has TRBV20-1 and TRBJ2-2; D tentatively reads TRBD1 or TRBD2 (6 bases each). The CDR3 sequence is 16 residues long. Germline CDR1 reads DFQATT; CDR2 reads SNEGSKA (reference sequence). V was cut by 1 base and J by 7 bases, with 19 bases left in between. CDR3 protein: CSARVRWGAGSGELFF. The CDR3 DNA follows: TGCAGTGCTAGAGTTCGGTGGGGGGCAGGAAGCGGGGAGCTGTTTTTT.

This clonotype was detected a few times. The chain is built from TRBV7-9 and TRBJ2-7, with a possible D match to TRBD2 (5 bases). V shed 1 base and J shed 3 bases, with 13 bases lying between them. Per the germline V gene, CDR1 is SEHNR and CDR2 is FQNEAQ (reference sequence). This CDR3 is built from 15 residues. CDR3 protein: CASSLVRAGSYEQYF. The CDR3 DNA reads TGTGCCAGCAGCTTAGTACGGGCGGGTAGCTACGAGCAGTACTTC.